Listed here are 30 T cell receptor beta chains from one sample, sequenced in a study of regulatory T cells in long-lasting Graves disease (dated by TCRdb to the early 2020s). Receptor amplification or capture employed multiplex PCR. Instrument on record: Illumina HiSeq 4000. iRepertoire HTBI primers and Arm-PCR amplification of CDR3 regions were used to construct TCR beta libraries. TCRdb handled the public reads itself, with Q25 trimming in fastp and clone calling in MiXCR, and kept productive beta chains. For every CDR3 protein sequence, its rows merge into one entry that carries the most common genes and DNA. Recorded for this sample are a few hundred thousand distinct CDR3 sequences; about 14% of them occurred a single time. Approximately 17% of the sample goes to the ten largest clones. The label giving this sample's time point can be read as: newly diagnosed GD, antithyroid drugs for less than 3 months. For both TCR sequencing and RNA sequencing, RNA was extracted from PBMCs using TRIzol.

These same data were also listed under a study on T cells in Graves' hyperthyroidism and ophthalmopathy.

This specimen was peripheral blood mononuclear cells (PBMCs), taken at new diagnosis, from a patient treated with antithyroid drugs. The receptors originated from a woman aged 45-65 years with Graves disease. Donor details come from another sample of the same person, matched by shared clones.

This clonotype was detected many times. Here the CDR3 DNA reads TGTGCCAGCAGTCCTAAGACTAGCGCTCAAGAGACCCAGTACTTC. Residues: CASSPKTSAQETQYF. The genes are TRBV7-9 and TRBJ2-5; the match to TRBD2 covers 8 bases. The CDR3 is made up of 15 amino acids. The germline V gene encodes CDR1 SEHNR and CDR2 FQNEAQ (reference sequence). Trimming removed 6 bases from V and 2 bases from J; junction bases left unmatched: 8.

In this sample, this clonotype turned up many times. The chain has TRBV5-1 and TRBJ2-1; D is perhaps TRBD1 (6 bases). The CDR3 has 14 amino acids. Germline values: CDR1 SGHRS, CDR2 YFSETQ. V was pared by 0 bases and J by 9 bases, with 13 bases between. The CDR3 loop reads CASSLGTGRSEQFF. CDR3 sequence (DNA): TGCGCCAGCAGCTTGGGAACAGGGCGTTCTGAGCAGTTCTTC.

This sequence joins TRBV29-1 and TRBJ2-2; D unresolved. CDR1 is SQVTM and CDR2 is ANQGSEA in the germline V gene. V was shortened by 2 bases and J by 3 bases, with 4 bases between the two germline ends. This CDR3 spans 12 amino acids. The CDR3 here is CSVERYTGELFF. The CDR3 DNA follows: TGCAGCGTTGAAAGGTACACCGGGGAGCTGTTTTTT.

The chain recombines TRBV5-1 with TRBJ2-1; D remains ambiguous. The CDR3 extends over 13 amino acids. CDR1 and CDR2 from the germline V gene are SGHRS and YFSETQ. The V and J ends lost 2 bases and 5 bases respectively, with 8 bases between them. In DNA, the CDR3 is TGCGCCAGCAGCTTTACAACGAACAATGAGCAGTTCTTC. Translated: CASSFTTNNEQFF.

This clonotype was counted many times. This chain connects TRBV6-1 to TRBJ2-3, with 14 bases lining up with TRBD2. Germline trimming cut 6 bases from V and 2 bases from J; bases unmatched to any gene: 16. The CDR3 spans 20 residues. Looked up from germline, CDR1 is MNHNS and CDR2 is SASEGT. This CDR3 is CASSLGPGLAGAGLTDTQYF. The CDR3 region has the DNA TGTGCCAGCAGCCTCGGCCCGGGACTAGCGGGAGCGGGGCTCACAGATACGCAGTATTTT.

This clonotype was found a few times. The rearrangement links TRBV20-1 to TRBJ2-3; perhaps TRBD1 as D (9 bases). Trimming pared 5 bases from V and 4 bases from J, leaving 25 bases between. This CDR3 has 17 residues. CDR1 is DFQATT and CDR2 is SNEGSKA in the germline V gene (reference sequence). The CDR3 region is CSAWGTGRAGASDTQYF. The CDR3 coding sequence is TGCAGTGCTTGGGGGACAGGGAGAGCGGGAGCGTCAGATACGCAGTATTTT.

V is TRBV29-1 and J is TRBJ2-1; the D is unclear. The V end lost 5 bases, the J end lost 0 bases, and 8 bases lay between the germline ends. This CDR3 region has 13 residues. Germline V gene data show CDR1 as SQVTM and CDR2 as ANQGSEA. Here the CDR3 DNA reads TGCAGCGTTTCTCGGAGCTCCTACAATGAGCAGTTCTTC. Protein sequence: CSVSRSSYNEQFF.

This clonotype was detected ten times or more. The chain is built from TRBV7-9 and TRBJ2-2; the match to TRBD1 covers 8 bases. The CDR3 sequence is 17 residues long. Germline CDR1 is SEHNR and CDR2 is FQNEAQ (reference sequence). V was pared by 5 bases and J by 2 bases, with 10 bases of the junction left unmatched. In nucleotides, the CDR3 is TGTGCCAGCAGCGCGCCTCCCGGGACAGGCAACACCGGGGAGCTGTTTTTT. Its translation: CASSAPPGTGNTGELFF.

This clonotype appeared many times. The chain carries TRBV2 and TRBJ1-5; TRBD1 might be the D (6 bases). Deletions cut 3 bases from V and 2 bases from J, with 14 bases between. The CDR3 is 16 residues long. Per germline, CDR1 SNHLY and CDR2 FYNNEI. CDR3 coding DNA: TGTGCCAGCAGTGACCTCCTAGGGGGAGGCAATCAGCCCCAGCATTTT. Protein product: CASSDLLGGGNQPQHF.

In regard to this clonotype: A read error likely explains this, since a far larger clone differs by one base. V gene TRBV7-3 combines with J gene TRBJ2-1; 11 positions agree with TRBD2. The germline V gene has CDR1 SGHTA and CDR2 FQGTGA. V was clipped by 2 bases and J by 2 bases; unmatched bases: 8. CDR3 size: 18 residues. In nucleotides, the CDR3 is TGTGCCAGCAGCTTAGAAGGGACTAGCGGAGGCCCCTACAATGAGCAGTTCTTC. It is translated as CASSLEGTSGGPYNEQFF.

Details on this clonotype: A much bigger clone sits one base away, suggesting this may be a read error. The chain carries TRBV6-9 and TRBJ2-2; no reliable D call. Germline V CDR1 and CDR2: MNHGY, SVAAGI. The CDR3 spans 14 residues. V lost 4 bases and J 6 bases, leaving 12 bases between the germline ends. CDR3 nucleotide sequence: TGTGCCAGCAGTTGGACCAGGAGCGCCGGGGAGCTGTTTTTT. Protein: CASSWTRSAGELFF.

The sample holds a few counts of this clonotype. The CDR3 sequence is CASSSETRPYNEQFF. The CDR3 coding sequence is TGTGCCAGCAGTTCCGAAACCCGGCCCTACAATGAGCAGTTCTTC. The chain has TRBV27 and TRBJ2-1; D remains ambiguous. V was shortened by 4 bases and J by 2 bases, with 12 bases between the two germline ends. This CDR3 comprises 15 residues. The germline V gene has CDR1 MNHEY and CDR2 SMNVEV (reference sequence).

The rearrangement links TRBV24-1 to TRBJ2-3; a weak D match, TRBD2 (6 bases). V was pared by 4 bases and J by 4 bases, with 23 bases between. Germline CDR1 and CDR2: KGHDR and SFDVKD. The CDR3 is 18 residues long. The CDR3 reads CATSDRAFGTGVSDTQYF. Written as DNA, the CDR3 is TGTGCCACCAGTGACCGCGCCTTTGGTACGGGAGTTTCAGATACGCAGTATTTT.

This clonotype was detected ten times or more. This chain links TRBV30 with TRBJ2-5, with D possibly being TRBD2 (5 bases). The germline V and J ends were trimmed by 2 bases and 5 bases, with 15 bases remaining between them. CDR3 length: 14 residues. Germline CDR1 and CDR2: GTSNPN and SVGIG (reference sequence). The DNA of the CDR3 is TGTGCCTGGAGTTACCGGGGATGGTTGGAGACCCAGTACTTC. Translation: CAWSYRGWLETQYF.

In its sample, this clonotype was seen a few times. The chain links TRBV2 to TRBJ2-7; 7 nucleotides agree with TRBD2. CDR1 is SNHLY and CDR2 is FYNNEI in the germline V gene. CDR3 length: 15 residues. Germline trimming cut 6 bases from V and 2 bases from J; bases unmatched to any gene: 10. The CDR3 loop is CASSPGTTGTYEQYF. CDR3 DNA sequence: TGTGCCAGCAGCCCCGGGACTACAGGAACCTACGAGCAGTACTTC.

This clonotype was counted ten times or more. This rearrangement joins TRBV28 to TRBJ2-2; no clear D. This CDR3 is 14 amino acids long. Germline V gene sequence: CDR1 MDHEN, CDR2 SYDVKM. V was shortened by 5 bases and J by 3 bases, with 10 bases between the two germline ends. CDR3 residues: CASSPDGYTGELFF. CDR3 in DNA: TGTGCCAGCAGTCCTGACGGATACACCGGGGAGCTGTTTTTT.

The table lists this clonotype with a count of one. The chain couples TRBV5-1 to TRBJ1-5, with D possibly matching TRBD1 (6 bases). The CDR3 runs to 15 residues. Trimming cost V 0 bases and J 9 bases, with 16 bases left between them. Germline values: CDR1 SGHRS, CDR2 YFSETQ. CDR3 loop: CASSLEGGSQGPQHF. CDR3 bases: TGCGCCAGCAGCTTGGAGGGGGGCAGTCAAGGGCCCCAGCATTTT.

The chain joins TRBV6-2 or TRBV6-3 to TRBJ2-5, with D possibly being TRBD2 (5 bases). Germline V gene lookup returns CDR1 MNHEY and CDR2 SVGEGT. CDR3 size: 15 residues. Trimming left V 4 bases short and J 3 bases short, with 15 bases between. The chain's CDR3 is CASSFPGVTEETQYF. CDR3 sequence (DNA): TGTGCCAGCAGTTTCCCCGGGGTAACCGAAGAGACCCAGTACTTC.

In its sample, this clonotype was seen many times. This chain's CDR3 is CASSPGDGAQPQHF. The CDR3 region has the DNA TGCGCCAGCAGCCCCGGGGACGGTGCTCAGCCCCAGCATTTT. The chain has TRBV5-1 and TRBJ1-5, with D possibly TRBD1 on 5 matching bases. The V end lost 4 bases, the J end lost 6 bases, and 14 bases lay between the germline ends. The CDR3 loop spans 14 amino acids. Per the germline V gene, CDR1 is SGHRS and CDR2 is YFSETQ.

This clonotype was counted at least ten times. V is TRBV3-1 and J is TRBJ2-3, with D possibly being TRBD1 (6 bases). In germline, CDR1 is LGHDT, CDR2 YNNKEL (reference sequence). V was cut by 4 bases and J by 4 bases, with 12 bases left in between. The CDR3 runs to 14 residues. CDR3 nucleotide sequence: TGTGCCAGCAGCCCAACAGGGCCTGCAGATACGCAGTATTTT. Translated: CASSPTGPADTQYF.

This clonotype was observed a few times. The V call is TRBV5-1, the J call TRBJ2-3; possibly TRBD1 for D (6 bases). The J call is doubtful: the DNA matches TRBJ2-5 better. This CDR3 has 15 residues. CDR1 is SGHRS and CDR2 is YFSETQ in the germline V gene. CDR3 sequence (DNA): TGCGCCAGCAGCTATACCGGGACAATAGCAGAGACCCAGTACTTC. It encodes CASSYTGTIAETQYF.

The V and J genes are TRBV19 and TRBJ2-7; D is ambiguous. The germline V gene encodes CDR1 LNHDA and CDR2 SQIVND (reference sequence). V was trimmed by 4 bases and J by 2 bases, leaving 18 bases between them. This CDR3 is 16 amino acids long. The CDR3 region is CASSTLSNSWTYEQYF. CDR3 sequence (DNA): TGTGCCAGTAGTACCCTTAGCAACTCGTGGACCTACGAGCAGTACTTC.

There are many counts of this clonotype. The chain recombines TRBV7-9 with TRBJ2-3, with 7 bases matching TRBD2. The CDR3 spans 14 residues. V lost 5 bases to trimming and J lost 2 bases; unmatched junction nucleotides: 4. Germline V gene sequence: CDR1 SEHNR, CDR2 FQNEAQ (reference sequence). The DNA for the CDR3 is TGTGCCAGCAGCCCGGGGACTAACACAGATACGCAGTATTTT. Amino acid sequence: CASSPGTNTDTQYF.

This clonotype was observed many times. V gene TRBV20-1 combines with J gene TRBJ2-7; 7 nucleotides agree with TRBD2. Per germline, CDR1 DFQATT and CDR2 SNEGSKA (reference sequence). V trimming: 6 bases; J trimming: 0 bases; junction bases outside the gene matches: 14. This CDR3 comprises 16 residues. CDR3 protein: CSAPLGEGGSSYEQYF. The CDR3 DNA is TGCAGTGCGCCGCTGGGGGAGGGCGGGAGCTCCTACGAGCAGTACTTC.

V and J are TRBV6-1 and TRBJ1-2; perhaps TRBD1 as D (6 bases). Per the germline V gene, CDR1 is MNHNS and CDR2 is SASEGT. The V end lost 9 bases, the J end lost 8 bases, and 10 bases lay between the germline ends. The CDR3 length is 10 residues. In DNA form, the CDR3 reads TGTGCCAGGGGGGGGGGCGGCTACACCTTC. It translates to CARGGGGYTF.

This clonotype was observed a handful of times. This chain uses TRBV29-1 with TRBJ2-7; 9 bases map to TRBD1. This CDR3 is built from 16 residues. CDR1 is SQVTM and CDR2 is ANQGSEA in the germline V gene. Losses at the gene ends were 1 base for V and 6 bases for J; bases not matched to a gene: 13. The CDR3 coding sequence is TGCAGCGTTGAAGGATTGACAACAGGGGGCTCTGGCGAGCAGTACTTC. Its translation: CSVEGLTTGGSGEQYF.

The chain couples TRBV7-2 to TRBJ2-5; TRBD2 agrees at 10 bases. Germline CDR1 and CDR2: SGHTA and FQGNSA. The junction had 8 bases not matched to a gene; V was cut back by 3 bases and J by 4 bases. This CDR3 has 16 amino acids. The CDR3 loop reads CASSFSLAGGAETQYF. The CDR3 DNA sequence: TGTGCCAGCAGCTTTAGCTTAGCGGGAGGTGCAGAGACCCAGTACTTC.

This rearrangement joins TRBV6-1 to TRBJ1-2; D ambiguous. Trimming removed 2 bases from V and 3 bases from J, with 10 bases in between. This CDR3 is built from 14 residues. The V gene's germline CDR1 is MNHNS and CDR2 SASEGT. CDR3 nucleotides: TGTGCCAGCAGTGAATTCGCTTCTGACTATGGCTACACCTTC. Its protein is CASSEFASDYGYTF.

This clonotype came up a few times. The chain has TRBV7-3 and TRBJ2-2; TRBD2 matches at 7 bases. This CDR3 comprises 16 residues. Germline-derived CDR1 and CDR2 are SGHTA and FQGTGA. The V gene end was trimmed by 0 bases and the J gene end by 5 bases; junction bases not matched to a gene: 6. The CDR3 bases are TGTGCCAGCAGCTTAACGGGCGGGAGCGGTACCGGGGAGCTGTTTTTT. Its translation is CASSLTGGSGTGELFF.

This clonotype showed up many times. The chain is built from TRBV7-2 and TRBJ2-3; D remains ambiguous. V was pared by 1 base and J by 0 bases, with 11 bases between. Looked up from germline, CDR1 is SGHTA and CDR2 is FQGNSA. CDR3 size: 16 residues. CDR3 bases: TGTGCCAGCAGCTTAGGGACCGGAGTTAGCACAGATACGCAGTATTTT. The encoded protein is CASSLGTGVSTDTQYF.